The 32 T cell receptor beta chains below were found in one sample sequenced in a study of cytomegalovirus exposure and HLA in healthy donors. The primer mix had 60 Vbeta and 13 Jbeta primers. The table came from immunoSEQ multiplex PCR; TCRdb's copy has only in-frame clones and leaves some out. The sample includes over 65,000 clones, around 80% seen only once; the top ten take roughly 13%. Sequenced sample: PBMCs. The receptors here all came from a human donor in good health.

This clone showed up just a few times. The chain joins TRBV6-1 to TRBJ1-5; 10 nucleotides agree with TRBD1. CDR3 size: 13 residues. V gave up 7 bases and J gave up 7 bases; unmatched junction bases: 4. Germline V gene data show CDR1 as MNHNS and CDR2 as SASEGT. CDR3 sequence reads: CASTGDRGQPQHF. The DNA of the CDR3 is TGTGCCAGCACCGGGGACAGGGGACAGCCCCAGCATTTT.

This chain connects TRBV5-6 to TRBJ2-5; D unclear. The CDR3 length is 13 residues. Germline loops: CDR1 SGHDT, CDR2 YYEEEE. Trimming took 0 bases from V and 1 from J, leaving 4 bases between them. CDR3 sequence reads: CASSLAVQETQYF. The CDR3, as DNA: TGTGCCAGCAGCTTGGCCGTCCAAGAGACCCAGTACTTC. The full variable domain, rest sourced from reference TRBV5-6 and TRBJ2-5, is DAGVTQSPTHLIKTRGQQVTLRCSPKSGHDTVSWYQQALGQGPQFIFQYYEEEERQRGNFPDRFSGHQFPNYSSELNVNALLLGDSALYLCASSLAVQETQYFGPGTRLLVL.

The CDR3 reads CASSLANIQYF. The CDR3 DNA follows: TGTGCCAGCAGCCTAGCTAACATTCAGTACTTC. V and J are TRBV13 and TRBJ2-4, with TRBD2 as a possible D gene (5 bases). The CDR3 has 11 amino acids. Per germline, CDR1 PRHDT and CDR2 FYEKMQ (reference sequence). Between the trimmed V and J ends, which lost 5 bases and 7 bases, there was a span of 6 bases.

The chain couples TRBV11-2 to TRBJ1-1, with D hard to call. The CDR3 runs 15 residues. The germline V and J ends were trimmed by 5 bases and 1 base, with 14 bases remaining between them. Germline V gene lookup returns CDR1 SGHAT and CDR2 FQNNGV. CDR3 sequence: CASSPLGRKNTEAFF. In DNA form, the CDR3 reads TGTGCCAGCAGCCCTTTGGGCAGAAAGAACACTGAAGCTTTCTTT.

The CDR3 loop is CASSQDWAGGLETQYF. The CDR3 DNA follows: TGCGCCAGCAGCCAAGATTGGGCGGGGGGGCTGGAGACCCAGTACTTC. The chain carries TRBV4-1 and TRBJ2-5; 9 positions agree with TRBD2. The CDR3 loop spans 16 amino acids. V was clipped by 0 bases and J by 5 bases; unmatched bases: 7. Germline assignment: CDR1 MGHRA and CDR2 YSYEKL.

The V gene is TRBV7-9, the J gene TRBJ2-1; tentative D call: TRBD2 (6 bases). Per the germline V gene, CDR1 is SEHNR and CDR2 is FQNEAQ (reference sequence). Trimming removed 5 bases from V and 8 bases from J, with 16 bases in between. The CDR3 totals 14 residues. The DNA for the CDR3 is TGTGCCAGCAGCGAGGGACTGCGTTGGGATGAGCAGTTCTTC. This encodes CASSEGLRWDEQFF. Drawing the rest from reference TRBV7-9 and TRBJ2-1, the complete variable domain is DTGVSQNPRHKITKRGQNVTFRCDPISEHNRLYWYRQTLGQGPEFLTYFQNEAQLEKSRLLSDRFSAERPKGSFSTLEIQRTEQGDSAMYLCASSEGLRWDEQFFGPGTRLTVL.

The gene calls are TRBV4-3 and TRBJ1-6, with 9 bases aligning to TRBD1. This CDR3 region has 15 residues. J was trimmed by 6 bases and V by 1 base; bases with no gene match: 1. The germline gives CDR1 LGHNA, CDR2 YSLEER. CDR3 sequence reads: CASSQGTGVNSPLHF. The DNA of the CDR3 is TGCGCCAGCAGCCAAGGGACAGGGGTTAATTCACCCCTCCACTTT.

V and J are TRBV29-1 and TRBJ2-7, with 7 bases identical to TRBD1. Per germline, CDR1 SQVTM and CDR2 ANQGSEA. The junction had 4 bases not matched to a gene; V was cut back by 6 bases and J by 2 bases. The CDR3 is 12 amino acids. DNA of the CDR3: TGCAGCGTCTCCGACAGGGCCTACGAGCAGTACTTC. Its translation: CSVSDRAYEQYF.

Concerning this clone: Other DNA variants within this sample encode the same CDR3. The rearrangement links TRBV19 to TRBJ1-5; unclear D gene. V lost 1 base, J lost 4 bases, and 8 bases lay in between. Per germline, CDR1 LNHDA and CDR2 SQIVND (reference sequence). CDR3 length equals 14 residues. This CDR3 reads CASSIGGLNQPQHF. The CDR3 coding sequence is TGTGCCAGTAGTATAGGAGGGCTTAATCAGCCCCAGCATTTT.

The chain has TRBV12-5 and TRBJ2-3; D is perhaps TRBD2 (5 bases). V lost 2 bases and J lost 0, with 9 bases in between. In germline, CDR1 is LGHNT, CDR2 FRNRAP. The CDR3 is 15 amino acids. The CDR3 is CASGLPRTSTDTQYF. The CDR3 nucleotides read TGTGCTAGTGGTTTGCCGCGGACTAGCACAGATACGCAGTATTTT. Drawing the rest from reference TRBV12-5 and TRBJ2-3, the complete variable domain is DARVTQTPRHKVTEMGQEVTMRCQPILGHNTVFWYRQTMMQGLELLAYFRNRAPLDDSGMPKDRFSAEMPDATLATLKIQPSEPRDSAVYFCASGLPRTSTDTQYFGPGTRLTVL.

This clone was counted between two and nine times. The gene calls are TRBV4-1 and TRBJ1-1; D is possibly TRBD1 (6 bases). Trimming pared 4 bases from V and 5 bases from J, leaving 8 bases between. The CDR3 runs 12 residues. Germline lookup yields CDR1 MGHRA and CDR2 YSYEKL. CDR3 sequence reads: CASSLRGTEAFF. The CDR3 DNA reads TGCGCCAGCAGCCTGAGGGGGACTGAAGCTTTCTTT.

This clone was picked up a small number of times. The chain links TRBV5-1 to TRBJ1-4; 8 bases agree with TRBD1. This CDR3 comprises 16 residues. V shed 1 base and J 2 bases; nucleotides not matched to a gene: 4. Germline CDR1 reads SGHRS; CDR2 reads YFSETQ. CDR3 region: CASSLRAGGTNEKLFF. The CDR3 DNA follows: TGCGCCAGCAGCTTGAGGGCAGGGGGCACTAATGAAAAACTGTTTTTT.

The chain is built from TRBV7-9 and TRBJ2-1, with 9 bases matching TRBD2. This CDR3 has 14 residues. Germline-derived CDR1 and CDR2 are SEHNR and FQNEAQ (reference sequence). Trimming cost V 1 base and J 6 bases; bases outside gene matches: 1. CDR3 loop: CASSLEGLANEQFF. In DNA form, the CDR3 reads TGTGCCAGCAGCTTAGAGGGACTAGCCAATGAGCAGTTCTTC. The entire variable domain, with the rest obtained from reference TRBV7-9 and TRBJ2-1, is as follows: DTGVSQNPRHKITKRGQNVTFRCDPISEHNRLYWYRQTLGQGPEFLTYFQNEAQLEKSRLLSDRFSAERPKGSFSTLEIQRTEQGDSAMYLCASSLEGLANEQFFGPGTRLTVL.

This clone was detected only once. CDR3 in DNA: TGTGCCAGCAGTTACCTTGAGGGGGCCGCATACAATGAGCAGTTCTTC. Encoded protein: CASSYLEGAAYNEQFF. The chain recombines TRBV6-5 with TRBJ2-1; 7 bases map to TRBD1. CDR1 MNHEY and CDR2 SVGAGI come from the germline V gene. V shed 2 bases and J 4 bases; nucleotides not matched to a gene: 8. This CDR3 contains 16 residues.

This clone came up once. The chain couples TRBV27 to TRBJ1-3; 9 bases match TRBD1. The CDR3 has 15 residues. Trimming took 2 bases from V and 2 from J; bases not matched to a gene: 1. Germline values: CDR1 MNHEY, CDR2 SMNVEV (reference sequence). The CDR3 is CASSLTGGAGNTIYF. CDR3 DNA sequence: TGTGCCAGCAGTTTAACAGGGGGCGCTGGAAACACCATATATTTT.

The sample holds one count of this clone. The chain couples TRBV5-6 to TRBJ1-3, with D hard to call. V shed 4 bases and J shed 0 bases, with 11 bases lying between them. Germline CDR1 and CDR2: SGHDT and YYEEEE. The CDR3 extends over 15 amino acids. Written as DNA, the CDR3 is TGTGCCAGCAGCCCTCTGGGCCGCTCTGGAAACACCATATATTTT. This gives the protein CASSPLGRSGNTIYF.

This chain uses TRBV9 with TRBJ1-1; 7 positions agree with TRBD1. CDR1 and CDR2 (germline): SGDLS, YYNGEE. This CDR3 spans 15 amino acids. Germline trimming cut 0 bases from V and 3 bases from J; bases unmatched to any gene: 5. CDR3 in amino acids: CASSVGQGRDTEAFF. Here the CDR3 DNA reads TGTGCCAGCAGCGTAGGACAGGGAAGGGACACTGAAGCTTTCTTT.

The J gene is TRBJ2-6, the V gene TRBV6-4; 12 bases align to TRBD2. In germline, CDR1 is MRHNA, CDR2 SNTAGT. V lost 4 bases and J lost 0; bases outside the gene matches: 4. The CDR3 length is 18 residues. CDR3 nucleotide sequence: TGTGCCAGCAGTGTTGGGACTAGCGGGCCCTCTGGGGCCAACGTCCTGACTTTC. This codes for CASSVGTSGPSGANVLTF.

In its sample, this clone was seen a few times. The chain is built from TRBV11-2 and TRBJ2-7; D not certain. The CDR3 sequence is 11 residues long. Per germline, CDR1 SGHAT and CDR2 FQNNGV. V dropped 2 bases and J dropped 6 bases, with 5 bases sitting between them. The CDR3 nucleotides are TGTGCCAGCAGCTTACAGGTCGAGCAGTACTTC. Protein: CASSLQVEQYF.

This clone was observed a few times. V and J are TRBV5-1 and TRBJ2-5, with 8 positions matching TRBD1. CDR1 is SGHRS, CDR2 YFSETQ, per germline. The CDR3 runs 15 residues. The junction had 10 bases not matched to a gene; V was cut back by 4 bases and J by 5 bases. CDR3 sequence: CASSTNTGGSETQYF. The CDR3 DNA reads TGCGCCAGCAGCACAAACACAGGGGGGAGCGAGACCCAGTACTTC. Looking up the rest from reference TRBV5-1 and TRBJ2-5 gives the full variable domain: KAGVTQTPRYLIKTRGQQVTLSCSPISGHRSVSWYQQTPGQGLQFLFEYFSETQRNKGNFPGRFSGRQFSNSRSEMNVSTLELGDSALYLCASSTNTGGSETQYFGPGTRLLVL.

The rearrangement links TRBV9 to TRBJ1-3; D remains unclear. Germline V gene sequence: CDR1 SGDLS, CDR2 YYNGEE. V shed 2 bases and J shed 0 bases, with 3 bases lying between them. The CDR3 covers 13 residues. As DNA, the CDR3 is TGTGCCAGCAGCGTGAGCTCTGGAAACACCATATATTTT. Its protein is CASSVSSGNTIYF.

This clone was found a few times. The chain uses TRBV5-1 and TRBJ1-1, with TRBD1 as a possible D gene (5 bases). From germline, CDR1 is SGHRS and CDR2 YFSETQ. The CDR3 sequence is 16 residues long. The germline V and J ends were trimmed by 4 bases and 0 bases, with 16 bases remaining between them. This CDR3 reads CASSKARDRLNTEAFF. DNA of the CDR3: TGCGCCAGCAGCAAGGCGAGAGACAGATTGAACACTGAAGCTTTCTTT.

Only a few counts were recorded for this clone. The chain uses TRBV5-4 and TRBJ1-4; weak D call: TRBD1 (5 bases). This CDR3 has 13 amino acids. CDR1 and CDR2 (germline): SGHNT, YYREEE (reference sequence). The V end was cut by 2 bases, the J end by 5 bases, with 7 bases between. CDR3 residues: CASSLKGNEKLFF. The CDR3 bases are TGTGCCAGCAGCTTAAAGGGGAATGAAAAACTGTTTTTT.

The chain employs TRBV7-9 and TRBJ1-2; 8 bases fit TRBD1. The V gene end was trimmed by 4 bases and the J gene end by 6 bases; junction bases not matched to a gene: 10. Germline assignment: CDR1 SEHNR and CDR2 FQNEAQ (reference sequence). CDR3 length equals 15 residues. The CDR3 region has the DNA TGTGCCAGCAGCTCTGGACAGGGAAGAGGGGATGGCTACACCTTC. It translates to CASSSGQGRGDGYTF.

This chain connects TRBV19 to TRBJ2-5, with TRBD2 as a possible D gene (5 bases). Germline loops: CDR1 LNHDA, CDR2 SQIVND (reference sequence). V lost 7 bases and J lost 4, with 7 bases in between. The CDR3 length is 11 residues. The CDR3 sequence is CASIGGETQYF. The DNA of the CDR3 is TGTGCCAGTATCGGAGGAGAGACCCAGTACTTC.

This sequence joins TRBV5-1 and TRBJ1-5; TRBD1 matches at 9 bases. This CDR3 comprises 15 residues. Germline V gives CDR1 SGHRS, CDR2 YFSETQ. Losses at the gene ends were 2 bases for V and 3 bases for J; bases not matched to a gene: 3. The CDR3 sequence is CASSFGTGNNQPQHF. The CDR3 nucleotides are TGCGCCAGCAGCTTCGGGACAGGGAACAATCAGCCCCAGCATTTT.

The V and J genes are TRBV7-9 and TRBJ1-1, with D perhaps matching TRBD1 (5 bases). From germline, CDR1 is SEHNR and CDR2 FQNEAQ (reference sequence). The CDR3 contains 16 residues. Trimming took off 1 base at V and 4 bases at J, with 16 bases between the two ends. The CDR3 here is CASSLGVGGFGTEAFF. In DNA, the CDR3 is TGTGCCAGCAGCTTAGGGGTCGGGGGTTTCGGCACTGAAGCTTTCTTT.

This chain connects TRBV18 to TRBJ2-7, with TRBD1 matching over 10 bases. The length of the CDR3 is 15 residues. Germline assignment: CDR1 KGHSH and CDR2 LQKENI. Trimming removed 4 bases from V and 7 bases from J; junction bases left unmatched: 10. CDR3 nucleotides: TGTGCCAGCTCACTACCGGGACAGGGGATACGGGAGCAGTACTTC. It encodes CASSLPGQGIREQYF.

V usage is TRBV6-1 and J usage is TRBJ2-3; 9 bases agree with TRBD2. From germline, CDR1 is MNHNS and CDR2 SASEGT. V was clipped by 2 bases and J by 1 base; unmatched bases: 1. The CDR3 loop spans 15 amino acids. CDR3 bases: TGTGCCAGCAGTGAATCTAGCGGGGGCACAGATACGCAGTATTTT. This encodes CASSESSGGTDTQYF.

This clone was seen only once. Here the CDR3 DNA reads TGTGCCAGCAGTGAGGCAATCTATAATTCACCCCTCCACTTT. Protein: CASSEAIYNSPLHF. The rearrangement uses TRBV25-1 and TRBJ1-6, with D hard to call. Germline assignment: CDR1 MGHDK and CDR2 SYGVNS. The CDR3 has 14 amino acids. The V end lost 3 bases, the J end lost 3 bases, and 6 bases lay between the germline ends.

The chain joins TRBV5-1 to TRBJ2-1; D perhaps matches TRBD2 (7 bases). The V gene's germline CDR1 is SGHRS and CDR2 YFSETQ. CDR3 size: 15 residues. V shed 0 bases and J shed 4 bases, with 11 bases lying between them. The DNA of the CDR3 is TGCGCCAGCAGCTTGGGGGAGGGGGTGTACAATGAGCAGTTCTTC. Translation: CASSLGEGVYNEQFF.

Regarding this clone: This same CDR3 is encoded by further DNA sequences in the sample. This rearrangement joins TRBV2 to TRBJ1-3; perhaps TRBD1 as D (6 bases). Between the trimmed V and J ends, which lost 6 bases and 2 bases, there was a span of 11 bases. This CDR3 has 14 amino acids. Germline V gives CDR1 SNHLY, CDR2 FYNNEI. Here the CDR3 reads CASRPQGPGNTIYF. The CDR3 bases are TGTGCCAGCAGACCACAGGGACCTGGAAACACCATATATTTT.